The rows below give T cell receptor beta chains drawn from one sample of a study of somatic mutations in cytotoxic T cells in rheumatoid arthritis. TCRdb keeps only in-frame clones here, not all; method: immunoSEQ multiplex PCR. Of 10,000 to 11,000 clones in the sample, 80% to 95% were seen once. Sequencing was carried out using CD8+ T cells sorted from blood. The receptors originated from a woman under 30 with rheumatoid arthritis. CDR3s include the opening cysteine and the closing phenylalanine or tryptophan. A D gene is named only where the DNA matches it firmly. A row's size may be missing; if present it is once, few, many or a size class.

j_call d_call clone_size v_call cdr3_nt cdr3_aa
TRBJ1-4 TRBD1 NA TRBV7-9 TGTGCCAGCAGCTCACTCCGGGACAGAACTCCTTTCGTGGAAAAACTGTTTTTT CASSSLRDRTPFVEKLFF
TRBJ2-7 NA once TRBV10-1 TGCGCCAGCAGTGCCGGGAGCTCCTACGAGCAGTACTTC CASSAGSSYEQYF
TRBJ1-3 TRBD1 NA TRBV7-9 TGTGCCAGCAGCCCAGGAACAGGGGGAGCTGGAAACACCATATATTTT CASSPGTGGAGNTIYF
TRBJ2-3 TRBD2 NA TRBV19 TGTGCCAGTAGTGGAGAAGAACGGGGGGGTTCTGATACGCAGTATTTT CASSGEERGGSDTQYF
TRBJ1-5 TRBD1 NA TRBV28 TGTGCCAGCAGTTCCACAGGGGACTTCAATCAGCCCCAGCATTTT CASSSTGDFNQPQHF
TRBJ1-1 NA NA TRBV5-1 TGCGCCAGCAGCTTGGACGGACTGGGGGGGGACACTGAAGCTTTCTTT CASSLDGLGGDTEAFF
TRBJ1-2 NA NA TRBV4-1 TGCGCCAGCAGCCAAGCTCCAGGGGAACACTATGGCTACACCTTC CASSQAPGEHYGYTF
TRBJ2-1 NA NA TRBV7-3 TGTGCCAGCAGCCCCGTGGGAGGAAAAGGTGAGCAGTTCTTC CASSPVGGKGEQFF
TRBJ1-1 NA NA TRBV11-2 TGTGCCAGCAGCTCCAGCGGAACAACTGAAGCTTTCTTT CASSSSGTTEAFF
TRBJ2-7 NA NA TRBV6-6 TGTGCCAGCAGTTACGAGGGGGGGGCCGCCTACGAGCAGTACTTC CASSYEGGAAYEQYF
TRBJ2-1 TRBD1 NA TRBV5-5 TGTGCCAGCAGCTACGGACAGGGTCCGTTCTTC CASSYGQGPFF
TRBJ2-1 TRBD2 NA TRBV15 TGTGCCACCAGCAGAGCCGGCGTAGCGGGGGAAGACAATGAGCAGTTCTTC CATSRAGVAGEDNEQFF
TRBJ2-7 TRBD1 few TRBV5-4 TGTGCCAGCAGCCTCCCCGGGACAGGGACCTCCTACGAGCAGTACTTC CASSLPGTGTSYEQYF
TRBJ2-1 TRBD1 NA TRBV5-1 TGCGCCAGCAGCTTGGGGACAGGGAGCTCCTACAATGAGCAGTTCTTC CASSLGTGSSYNEQFF
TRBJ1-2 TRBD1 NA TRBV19 TGTGCCAGTAGTCACAGGGGGTATGGCTACACCTTC CASSHRGYGYTF
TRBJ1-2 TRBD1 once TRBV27 TGTGCCAGCAGTCCCGGACGACCGACAGGGGACTATGGCTACACCTTC CASSPGRPTGDYGYTF
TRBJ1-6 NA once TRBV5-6 TGTGCCAGCAGCCATGGGGGGGCTCGATCACCCCTCCACTTT CASSHGGARSPLHF
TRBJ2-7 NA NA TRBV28 TGTGCCAGCAGGCCAACAGGGACCCCACACTACGAGCAGTACTTC CASRPTGTPHYEQYF
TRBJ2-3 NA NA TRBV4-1 TGCGCCAGCAGCCAAAATATTGAGGGCACAGATACGCAGTATTTT CASSQNIEGTDTQYF
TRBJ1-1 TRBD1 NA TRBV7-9 TGTGCCAGCAGCTTCAATTTGGGACAGGGGGTATCGAACACTGAAGCTTTCTTT CASSFNLGQGVSNTEAFF
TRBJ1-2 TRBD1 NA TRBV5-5 TGTGCCAGCAGCTTGGGGACAGGGGGCCACTCTGCCTATGGCTACACCTTC CASSLGTGGHSAYGYTF
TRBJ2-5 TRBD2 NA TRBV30 TGTGCCTGGTCCCACTGGACTAGTCGAGAGACCCAGTACTTC CAWSHWTSRETQYF
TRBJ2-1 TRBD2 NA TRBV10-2 TGCGCCAGCAGGGTTAGCGGGGCCGGCTACAATGAGCAGTTCTTC CASRVSGAGYNEQFF
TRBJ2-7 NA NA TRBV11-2 TGTGCCAGCAGCCTCGTTCCCCACGAGCAGTACTTC CASSLVPHEQYF
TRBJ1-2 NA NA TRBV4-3 TGCGCCAGCAGCCAAGAGAGGCAGACCCTCTATGGCTACACCTTC CASSQERQTLYGYTF
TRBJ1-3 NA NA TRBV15 TGTGCCACCAGCAGAGATAGGGGATTCTCTGGAAACACCATATATTTT CATSRDRGFSGNTIYF
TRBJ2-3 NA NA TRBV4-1 TGCGCCAGCAGCCTCTCAAGCGCGGGCACAGATACGCAGTATTTT CASSLSSAGTDTQYF
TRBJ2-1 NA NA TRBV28 TGTGCCAGCAGTTTCTACGGGGGCTCCTACAATGAGCAGTTCTTC CASSFYGGSYNEQFF
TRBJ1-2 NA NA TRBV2 TGTGCCAGCAGAGCGGACCAGGGGTCAAGCTATGGCTACACCTTC CASRADQGSSYGYTF
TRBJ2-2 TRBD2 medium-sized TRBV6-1 TGTGCCAGCAGTGTTTCTAGCGGGAGGGCCGGGGAGCTGTTTTTT CASSVSSGRAGELFF
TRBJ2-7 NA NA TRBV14 TGTGCCAGCAGCCATCGGGGCTACGAGCAGTACTTC CASSHRGYEQYF
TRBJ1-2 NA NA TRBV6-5 TGTGCCAGCAGTTACTTAGGGGGACCGCAATTGTATGGCTACACCTTC CASSYLGGPQLYGYTF
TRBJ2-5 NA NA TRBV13 TGTGCCAGCAGCACCCGACAGAGAGGAGAGACCCAGTACTTC CASSTRQRGETQYF
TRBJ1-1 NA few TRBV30 TGTGCCTGGAGCTACGGACTCGAAGCTTTCTTT CAWSYGLEAFF
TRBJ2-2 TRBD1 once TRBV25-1 TGTGCCAGCAGCGCAGGGGGGAACACCGGGGAGCTGTTTTTT CASSAGGNTGELFF
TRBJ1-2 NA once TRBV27 TGTGCCAGCAGTTTTCCCAGGGATGGCTACACCTTC CASSFPRDGYTF
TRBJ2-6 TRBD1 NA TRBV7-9 TGTGCCAGCAGCTCGGGACAGGGCTCTGGGGCCAACGTCCTGACTTTC CASSSGQGSGANVLTF
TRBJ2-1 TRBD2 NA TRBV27 TGTGCCAGCAGTTTATTAGCGGGATCCTACGACAATGAGCAGTTCTTC CASSLLAGSYDNEQFF
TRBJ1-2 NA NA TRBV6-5 TGTGCCAGCAGCCAAACAGGGTACGGAGATGGCTACACCTTC CASSQTGYGDGYTF
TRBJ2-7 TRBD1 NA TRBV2 TGTGCCAGCAGTGCCGCCGGACAGGGAGACCCCTACGAGCAGTACTTC CASSAAGQGDPYEQYF
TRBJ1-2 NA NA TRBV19 TGTGCCAGTAGTCACCGGGGTGGTACGGTTGGCTACACCTTC CASSHRGGTVGYTF
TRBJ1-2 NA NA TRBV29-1 TGCAGCGTCCTAGATGGGACATATGGCTACACCTTC CSVLDGTYGYTF
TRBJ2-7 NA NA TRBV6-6 TGTGCCAGCAGTTACTCAGCTCCGGGTCGGGACGAGCAGTACTTC CASSYSAPGRDEQYF
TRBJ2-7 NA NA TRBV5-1 TGCGCCAGCAGCCCGCGAATGCCGGAGGACGAGCAGTACTTC CASSPRMPEDEQYF
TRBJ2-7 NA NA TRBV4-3 TGCGCCAGCAGCCATACAGGTGACTACGAGCAGTACTTC CASSHTGDYEQYF
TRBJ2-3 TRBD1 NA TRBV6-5 TGTGCCAGCAGTTACCTCGGACAGGGGATGCCAGATACGCAGTATTTT CASSYLGQGMPDTQYF
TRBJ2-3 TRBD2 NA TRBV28 TGTGCCAGCAGTTTCCTACTAGCGGTCACAGATACGCAGTATTTT CASSFLLAVTDTQYF
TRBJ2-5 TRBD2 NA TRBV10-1 TGCGCCAGCAGCGAGATAGCGGGAGGAGAGACCCAGTACTTC CASSEIAGGETQYF
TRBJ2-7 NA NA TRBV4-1 TGCGCCAGCAGCCAAGATATGGGACACTACGAGCAGTACTTC CASSQDMGHYEQYF
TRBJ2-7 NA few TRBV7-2 TGTGCCAGCAGCTTAGACGGGAGAGGAGACGAGCAGTACTTC CASSLDGRGDEQYF
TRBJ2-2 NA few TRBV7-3 TGTGCCAGCAGTCGTGGAGGGGGCGTCGGGGAGCTGTTTTTT CASSRGGGVGELFF
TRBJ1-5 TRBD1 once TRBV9 TGTGCCAGCAACGGAGGGACAGACAATCAGCCCCAGCATTTT CASNGGTDNQPQHF
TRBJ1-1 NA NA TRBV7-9 TGTGCCAGCAGCTTAGAGCTGAACACTGAAGCTTTCTTT CASSLELNTEAFF
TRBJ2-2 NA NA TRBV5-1 TGCGCCAGCAGGGGGGGGCAGGTCGTCGTCACCGGGGAGCTGTTTTTT CASRGGQVVVTGELFF